This T cell receptor (beta chain) was observed in a study of blood T cell repertoires in COVID-19. Study-level background: Samples of COVID-19 (acute and convalescent) were obtained from the United States, Italy and Spain.

In the original workflow: Reference gene primers were amplified, and this amplification served to estimate nucleated cell counts. Clones were read by immunoSEQ multiplex PCR, and TCRdb kept only the in-frame ones, dropping some. V, J and clone size were drawn from that table, and D and trimming were deduced from the DNA. The sample includes around 300,000 clones, approximately 91% of them seen just once. Residents of about two dozen US areas, aged about 18 to 89 years, made up the participants. J lost 4 bases, V lost 5 bases, and 4 bases had no gene match. Germline CDR1 reads MNHEY; CDR2 reads SVGAGI. The CDR3 consists of 14 residues.

The source material was PBMCs or T cells enriched from blood (not recorded which). The source is a woman aged 40-49 years who had recovered from COVID-19. The genes are TRBV6-5 and TRBJ1-1; the match to TRBD1 covers 10 bases. The CDR3 loop reads CASSRRTGGTEAFF. The CDR3, as DNA: TGTGCCAGCAGTCGCCGGACAGGGGGCACTGAAGCTTTCTTT.